These 23 T cell receptor beta chains share one sample of origin, sequenced in a study of blood T cell repertoires in COVID-19. Profiling relied on immunoSEQ multiplex PCR, and the TCRdb table lists in-frame clones only, not all of them. This table has about 160,000 clones, roughly 84% appearing once. Sequencing was carried out using peripheral blood. The receptor set was obtained from a man in his late teens or twenties with active or convalescent COVID-19.

This clone was seen more than once but under ten times. The chain couples TRBV19 to TRBJ1-2, with 7 bases lining up with TRBD1. The CDR3 spans 14 residues. Trimming took 5 bases from V and 3 from J; bases not matched to a gene: 6. The germline gives CDR1 LNHDA, CDR2 SQIVND (reference sequence). The CDR3 sequence: CASSPRDRYYGYTF. The DNA for the CDR3 is TGTGCCAGTAGTCCCCGGGACAGATACTATGGCTACACCTTC.

V gene TRBV7-3 combines with J gene TRBJ2-2; possible D gene TRBD1, 5 bases. The CDR3 covers 15 residues. The germline V gene has CDR1 SGHTA and CDR2 FQGTGA. The germline V and J ends were trimmed by 2 bases and 4 bases, with 11 bases remaining between them. The CDR3 loop reads CASSLGARRTGELFF. The CDR3 region has the DNA TGTGCCAGCAGCTTAGGGGCTAGACGCACCGGGGAGCTGTTTTTT.

This rearrangement joins TRBV11-2 to TRBJ2-1; tentative D call: TRBD2 (6 bases). The CDR3 covers 13 residues. Deletions cut 6 bases from V and 4 bases from J, with 10 bases between. The V gene's germline CDR1 is SGHAT and CDR2 FQNNGV. The chain's CDR3 is CASRQTSYNEQFF. Here the CDR3 DNA reads TGTGCCAGCAGGCAGACTAGTTACAATGAGCAGTTCTTC.

This clone has only one observation. The chain links TRBV9 to TRBJ2-1; 11 nucleotides agree with TRBD2. The germline V gene encodes CDR1 SGDLS and CDR2 YYNGEE. This CDR3 comprises 16 residues. The V and J ends lost 2 bases and 6 bases, in that order; junction bases with no gene match: 7. Here the CDR3 reads CASSVGSGGALNEQFF. CDR3 DNA sequence: TGTGCCAGCAGCGTCGGTAGCGGGGGGGCCCTCAATGAGCAGTTCTTC.

The chain recombines TRBV5-1 with TRBJ1-1, with 10 bases fitting TRBD1. CDR3 length: 19 residues. The J segment lost 1 base and the V segment lost 0 bases, leaving 12 bases of the junction unmatched. CDR1 is SGHRS, CDR2 YFSETQ, per germline. The CDR3 sequence is CASSLEGRDRGNENTEAFF. CDR3 coding DNA: TGCGCCAGCAGCTTGGAGGGACGGGACAGGGGTAACGAGAACACTGAAGCTTTCTTT.

The chain couples TRBV27 to TRBJ1-5, with 11 bases aligning to TRBD1. Trimming took 2 bases from V and 2 from J; bases not matched to a gene: 5. The germline V gene has CDR1 MNHEY and CDR2 SMNVEV (reference sequence). The CDR3 runs 17 residues. The CDR3 is CASSLVWTGGRNQPQHF. The CDR3 nucleotides read TGTGCCAGCAGTTTAGTATGGACAGGGGGCCGCAATCAGCCCCAGCATTTT.

This clone came up once. This chain links TRBV11-2 with TRBJ1-3, with D maybe TRBD1 (6 bases). The CDR3 length is 15 residues. V was cut by 6 bases and J by 0 bases, with 12 bases left in between. Per germline, CDR1 SGHAT and CDR2 FQNNGV. The CDR3 loop reads CASRLGTISGNTIYF. CDR3 nucleotides: TGTGCCAGCAGACTCGGGACAATCTCTGGAAACACCATATATTTT.

The chain is built from TRBV6-2 or TRBV6-3 and TRBJ2-7; D is possibly TRBD1 (7 bases). The V end lost 5 bases, the J end lost 4 bases, and 21 bases lay between the germline ends. Looked up from germline, CDR1 is MNHEY and CDR2 is SVGEGT. There are 16 residues in the CDR3. As DNA, the CDR3 is TGTGCCAGCAGTCCCCTCCCGGAGGGGGCTAGGTACGAGCAGTACTTC. Residues: CASSPLPEGARYEQYF.

The chain uses TRBV5-8 and TRBJ1-4, with D unclear. Trimming shortened V by 6 bases and J by 0 bases, and 12 bases separated the two germline ends. This CDR3 region has 15 residues. In germline, CDR1 is SGHTS, CDR2 YDEGEE. The CDR3 DNA is TGTGCCAGCAAGAGACGGGATACAACTAATGAAAAACTGTTTTTT. The encoded protein is CASKRRDTTNEKLFF.

This sequence joins TRBV28 and TRBJ1-6; the D gene is possibly TRBD1 (5 bases). Germline V lookup: CDR1 MDHEN, CDR2 SYDVKM. With 5 bases removed from V and 7 bases from J, the gap between germline ends came to 21 bases. The CDR3 has 17 residues. CDR3 protein: CASSIVQGGVENSPLHF. The DNA for the CDR3 is TGTGCCAGCAGTATAGTCCAGGGTGGGGTTGAGAATTCACCCCTCCACTTT.

The genes are TRBV2 and TRBJ2-1; D gene uncertain. Germline V CDR1 and CDR2: SNHLY, FYNNEI. CDR3 length: 13 residues. Trimming left V 4 bases short and J 8 bases short, with 12 bases between. Written as DNA, the CDR3 is TGTGCCAGCAGTGTAGTCGGTCCGGATGAGCAGTTCTTC. Translating it yields CASSVVGPDEQFF.

CDR3 sequence reads: CASSSELGRTEAFF. Written as DNA, the CDR3 is TGTGCCAGCAGTTCCGAACTTGGGAGGACTGAAGCTTTCTTT. The J gene is TRBJ1-1, the V gene TRBV6-5; D unclear. This CDR3 is 14 amino acids long. The germline V gene encodes CDR1 MNHEY and CDR2 SVGAGI. V lost 4 bases to trimming and J lost 5 bases, with 14 bases between them.

The chain links TRBV4-1 to TRBJ1-1; D remains unclear. This CDR3 region has 15 residues. Between the trimmed V and J ends, which lost 4 bases and 1 base, there was a span of 13 bases. Looked up from germline, CDR1 is MGHRA and CDR2 is YSYEKL. In DNA form, the CDR3 reads TGCGCCAGCAGCCCCATGGGGAGACAGAACACTGAAGCTTTCTTT. This encodes CASSPMGRQNTEAFF.

This sequence joins TRBV19 and TRBJ2-7; a weak D match, TRBD2 (6 bases). Germline CDR1 reads LNHDA; CDR2 reads SQIVND (reference sequence). Trimming removed 0 bases at V and 2 bases at J, with 11 bases between. The length of the CDR3 is 15 residues. CDR3 protein: CASSIDGRMTYEQYF. CDR3 in DNA: TGTGCCAGTAGTATAGACGGGAGAATGACCTACGAGCAGTACTTC.

The chain recombines TRBV7-8 with TRBJ2-1, with 12 nucleotides matching TRBD1. Germline CDR1 reads SGHVS; CDR2 reads FQNEAQ. The CDR3 spans 15 residues. With V trimmed by 5 bases and J by 8 bases, 7 bases remained unmatched. Here the CDR3 reads CASSPRGTGGHEQFF. The CDR3 nucleotides are TGTGCCAGCAGCCCCCGCGGGACAGGGGGCCATGAGCAGTTCTTC. The full variable domain, with the rest looked up from reference TRBV7-8 and TRBJ2-1, is GAGVSQSPRYKVAKRGQDVALRCDPISGHVSLFWYQQALGQGPEFLTYFQNEAQLDKSGLPSDRFFAERPEGSVSTLKIQRTQQEDSAVYLCASSPRGTGGHEQFFGPGTRLTVL.

V is TRBV11-3 and J is TRBJ2-7; 8 nucleotides match TRBD1. Germline lookup yields CDR1 SGHNT and CDR2 YENEEA. The CDR3 extends over 19 amino acids. V was clipped by 1 base and J by 5 bases; unmatched bases: 19. In nucleotides, the CDR3 is TGTGCCAGCAGCTTAGTTCATCTCAGGATGACAGGGGCGCACCACGAGCAGTACTTC. Its translation is CASSLVHLRMTGAHHEQYF.

V and J are TRBV5-1 and TRBJ2-1, with 13 bases identical to TRBD2. V lost 4 bases to trimming and J lost 5 bases; unmatched junction nucleotides: 9. CDR1 and CDR2 (germline): SGHRS, YFSETQ. This CDR3 region has 17 residues. The DNA of the CDR3 is TGCGCCAGCAGCCCCCGACTACTAGCGGGAGGGGACAATGAGCAGTTCTTC. It specifies CASSPRLLAGGDNEQFF.

The chain combines TRBV3-1 (or the pseudogene TRBV3-2) with TRBJ2-1, with D possibly TRBD1 on 6 matching bases. There are 16 residues in the CDR3. The germline gives CDR1 LGHDT, CDR2 YNNKEL (reference sequence). Trimming took 4 bases from V and 6 from J, leaving 19 bases between them. The CDR3 spells CASSPRGRGTGNEQFF. For the CDR3, the DNA is TGTGCCAGCAGCCCCCGAGGCAGGGGTACTGGCAATGAGCAGTTCTTC.

The CDR3 nucleotides read TGTGCCAGCCGATCGGGACTAGCGGGAGATCTCGAGCAGTACTTC. Amino acids: CASRSGLAGDLEQYF. This chain connects TRBV27 to TRBJ2-7; TRBD2 aligns across 14 bases. Losses at the gene ends were 8 bases for V and 6 bases for J; bases not matched to a gene: 9. Germline CDR1 and CDR2: MNHEY and SMNVEV (reference sequence). The CDR3 extends over 15 amino acids.

The chain joins TRBV7-2 to TRBJ1-1; D remains ambiguous. Germline-derived CDR1 and CDR2 are SGHTA and FQGNSA. This CDR3 comprises 13 residues. V dropped 0 bases and J dropped 4 bases, with 6 bases sitting between them. CDR3 sequence: CASSLAKLTEAFF. CDR3 nucleotides: TGTGCCAGCAGCTTAGCAAAGCTCACTGAAGCTTTCTTT.

CDR3 in amino acids: CASSYRLAGVEQYF. In DNA, the CDR3 is TGTGCCAGCAGTTACCGACTAGCGGGTGTCGAGCAGTACTTC. The rearrangement uses TRBV28 and TRBJ2-7; 10 bases align to TRBD2. CDR1 and CDR2 from the germline V gene are MDHEN and SYDVKM. This CDR3 spans 14 amino acids. The trim removed 4 bases at V and 6 bases at J, leaving 6 bases unmatched.

This CDR3 reads CSASTEFSNQPQHF. The CDR3 nucleotides read TGCAGTGCTAGTACGGAGTTTAGCAATCAGCCCCAGCATTTT. The V and J genes are TRBV20-1 and TRBJ1-5; D gene unclear. V was trimmed by 3 bases and J by 0 bases, leaving 9 bases between them. Germline V gene lookup returns CDR1 DFQATT and CDR2 SNEGSKA (reference sequence). The CDR3 has 14 residues.

The chain links TRBV27 to TRBJ2-7; 7 positions agree with TRBD1. With V trimmed by 2 bases and J by 4 bases, 2 bases remained unmatched. The germline V gene has CDR1 MNHEY and CDR2 SMNVEV (reference sequence). The CDR3 has 13 amino acids. For the CDR3, the DNA is TGTGCCAGCAGTTTAATACAGGGGTACGAGCAGTACTTC. It specifies CASSLIQGYEQYF.